The entry below describes one T cell receptor beta chain. Its antigen is not known. Sequencing used immunoSEQ multiplex PCR; TCRdb keeps in-frame clones, though not all of them. The table has fewer than 110,000 clones, roughly 88% seen once. The sample comes from a study of T cell responses to AZD1222 COVID-19 vaccine. Study in general: Second-dose intervals near 4 or 12 weeks were combined. The study's findings and limits: Spike was spanned by vaccine-associated CD4 TCRs, with dominance at 160-218 and 743-854. Clonal diversity was possibly underestimated, and white British individuals and females predominated among donors.

There are 14 residues in the CDR3. V lost 3 bases, J lost 7 bases, and 4 bases stayed unmatched. Germline loops: CDR1 KGHSH, CDR2 LQKENI. This clonotype was sampled from an adult in good health. Specimen: peripheral blood, collected on day 0 of AZD1222 vaccination. The chain couples TRBV18 to TRBJ1-4; 8 nucleotides agree with TRBD1. The CDR3 here is CASSPGQGAEKLFF. CDR3 in DNA: TGTGCCAGCTCACCCGGCCAGGGGGCTGAAAAACTGTTTTTT.